One sample yielded the 11 T cell receptor beta chains listed below, sequenced in a study of cytomegalovirus exposure and HLA in healthy donors. The primer mix had 60 Vbeta and 13 Jbeta primers. Method: immunoSEQ multiplex PCR; TCRdb's copy keeps in-frame clones and lacks some. The sample yields around 160,000 clones, roughly four fifths seen once. The sequencing sample was made of PBMCs. The source of these receptors is a male donor in good health and CMV-seropositive.

The chain has TRBV11-3 and TRBJ2-2; the D gene is possibly TRBD1 (6 bases). Germline V gives CDR1 SGHNT, CDR2 YENEEA. V was trimmed by 1 base and J by 0 bases, leaving 6 bases between them. This CDR3 is built from 15 residues. CDR3 coding DNA: TGTGCCAGCAGCTTAGCAGGGGCGAACACCGGGGAGCTGTTTTTT. As protein: CASSLAGANTGELFF.

The chain combines TRBV7-2 with TRBJ2-5, with 10 positions matching TRBD2. Germline CDR1 is SGHTA and CDR2 is FQGNSA. The CDR3 loop spans 15 amino acids. With 1 base clipped from V and 5 bases from J, the junction kept 4 bases outside the gene matches. The CDR3 region is CASSLGTSGIETQYF. CDR3 DNA: TGTGCCAGCAGCTTAGGAACTAGCGGGATTGAGACCCAGTACTTC.

This clone appeared once. The rearrangement uses TRBV25-1 and TRBJ1-5; D remains ambiguous. In germline, CDR1 is MGHDK, CDR2 SYGVNS. V was clipped by 2 bases and J by 16 bases, with 15 bases between them. CDR3 length equals 12 residues. The chain's CDR3 is CASSEHNSRIHF. Here the CDR3 DNA reads TGTGCCAGCAGTGAACACAACAGTAGAATTCATTTT.

This clone has a handful of counts. The CDR3 DNA reads TGTGCCTCAGGGGACAGGGGGAAACAGCCCCAGCATTTT. It translates to CASGDRGKQPQHF. The chain links TRBV6-5 to TRBJ1-5, with TRBD1 matching over 11 bases. The germline gives CDR1 MNHEY, CDR2 SVGAGI. There are 13 residues in the CDR3. Trimming cost V 11 bases and J 7 bases; bases outside gene matches: 7.

This clone was counted a single time. The chain has TRBV19 and TRBJ1-2; D unresolved. CDR1 and CDR2 from the germline V gene are LNHDA and SQIVND (reference sequence). The length of the CDR3 is 13 residues. The V end lost 6 bases, the J end lost 7 bases, and 15 bases lay between the germline ends. The CDR3 DNA sequence: TGTGCCAGTAGGCCCGACTGGAAGACTGGCTACACCTTC. Encoded protein: CASRPDWKTGYTF.

The V call is TRBV7-9, the J call TRBJ2-2; no clear D. Trimming removed 3 bases from V and 7 bases from J, with 12 bases in between. CDR1 is SEHNR, CDR2 FQNEAQ, per germline (reference sequence). The CDR3 runs 14 residues. CDR3 DNA sequence: TGTGCCAGCAGCTTTGGAGCTCTTGACGGGGAGCTGTTTTTT. The encoded protein is CASSFGALDGELFF.

The genes are TRBV4-2 and TRBJ2-6, with 7 bases matching TRBD1. This CDR3 is 20 amino acids long. Per germline, CDR1 LGHNA and CDR2 YNFKEQ. J gave up 0 bases and V 1 base, and 12 bases lay outside the gene matches. The CDR3 DNA is TGTGCCAGCAGCCAAGTGGTGAGGGTCAGGGGGAGCTCTGGGGCCAACGTCCTGACTTTC. It is translated as CASSQVVRVRGSSGANVLTF.

V gene TRBV15 combines with J gene TRBJ2-3; 9 bases agree with TRBD1. V lost 4 bases and J lost 1; bases outside the gene matches: 3. In germline, CDR1 is LNHNV, CDR2 YYDKDF (reference sequence). The length of the CDR3 is 15 residues. The CDR3 region is CATSKRDRGTDTQYF. CDR3 DNA sequence: TGTGCCACCAGCAAACGGGACAGGGGCACAGATACGCAGTATTTT. Full variable domain (missing parts from reference TRBV15 and TRBJ2-3): DAMVIQNPRYQVTQFGKPVTLSCSQTLNHNVMYWYQQKSSQAPKLLFHYYDKDFNNEADTPDNFQSRRPNTSFCFLDIRSPGLGDTAMYLCATSKRDRGTDTQYFGPGTRLTVL.

This chain joins TRBV7-8 and TRBJ2-5, with a tentative D call TRBD2 (6 bases). Trimming cost V 1 base and J 5 bases, with 14 bases left between them. CDR1 and CDR2 (germline): SGHVS, FQNEAQ. CDR3 length: 15 residues. The CDR3 here is CASSLEWGLRETQYF. The CDR3 DNA reads TGTGCCAGCAGCTTAGAATGGGGACTGAGGGAGACCCAGTACTTC.

The chain couples TRBV7-7 to TRBJ2-5; D not certain. Trimming took 5 bases from V and 4 from J, leaving 14 bases between them. The CDR3 has 14 residues. Germline values: CDR1 SSHAT, CDR2 FNYEAQ (reference sequence). The CDR3 region has the DNA TGTGCCAGCAGCCAGACAAGGTCGTCAGAGACCCAGTACTTC. Its translation is CASSQTRSSETQYF.

This chain links TRBV19 with TRBJ1-2; 10 bases align to TRBD1. Trimming at V came to 2 bases and at J to 4 bases, leaving 10 bases not matched to a gene. The V gene's germline CDR1 is LNHDA and CDR2 SQIVND (reference sequence). This CDR3 comprises 17 residues. CDR3 amino acids: CASSISYDRGLGYGYTF. DNA of the CDR3: TGTGCCAGTAGTATATCATACGACAGGGGGCTAGGCTATGGCTACACCTTC.